This T cell receptor beta chain emerged from a study of CD8+CD57+ T cells in acquired aplastic anemia. Study summary: Sorted CD4+ plus CD8+ cells gave DNA averaging approximately 3.2 ug.

V lost 4 bases to trimming and J lost 7 bases, with 7 bases between them. Germline V gives CDR1 ENHRY, CDR2 SYGVKD. The CDR3 runs to 11 residues. This clonotype was seen repeatedly, ten times or more. Its antigen is still unknown. Broader study findings: Patients had under 30 CD8+ CDR3 sequences in common with controls (the shared set). Simpson's diversity of CD8+ cells was not significantly different in patients compared with controls.

Genomic DNA templated the TCR beta VDJ and CDR3 profiling. TCRdb re-called the reads through MiXCR, storing one row per CDR3 protein. The sample shows over 150,000 distinct CDR3 sequences, 63% of them seen only once. Patients chosen for sequencing had shown CD8+CD57+ cell expansion by flow cytometry. The patients, all of them, had severe acquired aplastic anemia. The chain carries TRBV10-3 and TRBJ1-1; D gene ambiguous. The TCR comes from a human donor with aplastic anemia. The sequencing sample was made of sorted CD4+, CD8+, or CD8+CD57+ T cells (not recorded which) from PBMCs. This CDR3 is CAISAGNEAFF. Written as DNA, the CDR3 is TGTGCCATCAGTGCGGGGAATGAAGCTTTCTTT.